This TCR beta chain was captured by sequencing in a study of beta chain features in type 1 diabetes. Whole-study findings and limits: Insertions at VDJ junctions were less frequent in type 1 diabetes patients. These patients also deleted more nucleotides at the same junctions. Possible PCR preference for shorter templates applied equally to patients and controls. In all four CD4+ subsets, TCRB CDR3 length was significantly, moderately reduced in type 1 diabetes.

Remarks on this clone: Its antigen is as yet unknown.

Sequencing targeted expressed TCRB transcripts, as all isolated RNA had been reverse transcribed. Average reads for naive, central memory and regulatory T cell samples were roughly 3.5 million. Sequencing was performed with immunoSEQ multiplex PCR; in TCRdb, only in-frame clones are kept and a portion is missing. There are roughly 500,000 clones in the sample; roughly an eighth occur only once, and over 0.04% lies in the top ten. The germline V gene has CDR1 SQVTM and CDR2 ANQGSEA. There are 15 residues in the CDR3. The germline V and J ends were trimmed by 7 bases and 2 bases, with 21 bases remaining between them.

The sequencing sample was made of naive CD4+ T cells from blood. V usage is TRBV29-1 and J usage is TRBJ2-7, with D hard to call. The TCR sequence derives from a woman in her late teens or twenties in good health. CDR3 sequence (DNA): TGCAGCGAGAAGGGTACAACCTGCGAGACCTACGAGCAGTACTTC. It translates to CSEKGTTCETYEQYF.